The T cell receptor (beta chain) described here comes from a study of technical replicates of blood from a few donors. The sample holds one count of this clone. V was trimmed by 5 bases and J by 1 base, leaving 12 bases between them. From germline, CDR1 is SEHNR and CDR2 FQNEAQ (reference sequence). The CDR3 contains 15 residues. Using immunoSEQ multiplex PCR, the repertoire was profiled, and TCRdb retains in-frame clones only, with some absent. The sample has just over 95,000 clones, approximately 95% seen once. This sequence joins TRBV7-9 and TRBJ2-1, with D perhaps TRBD2 (5 bases). Material: T cells isolated from PBMCs. The clonotype originates from a human donor in good health. CDR3 loop: CASSPRIASYNEQFF. The CDR3 DNA sequence: TGTGCCAGCAGCCCTAGGATAGCGTCCTACAATGAGCAGTTCTTC.